Below are 3 T cell receptor beta chains sequenced from a single sample in a study of blood T cell repertoires in COVID-19. Sequenced by immunoSEQ multiplex PCR; TCRdb stores in-frame clones only, minus some. The sample includes under 300,000 clones, approximately 88% seen only once; the top ten take 2.5%. Source material: PBMCs or T cells enriched from blood (not recorded which). Receptors originate from a woman between 40 and 55 years old with acute COVID-19.

This rearrangement joins TRBV19 to TRBJ1-5; D might be TRBD1 (6 bases). Germline V gene sequence: CDR1 LNHDA, CDR2 SQIVND (reference sequence). Deletions cut 3 bases from V and 2 bases from J, with 14 bases between. The CDR3 runs 16 residues. CDR3 residues: CASSIRTGNGNQPQHF. The CDR3 DNA reads TGTGCCAGTAGTATTCGTACAGGGAACGGCAATCAGCCCCAGCATTTT.

The chain joins TRBV11-3 to TRBJ2-1; 9 nucleotides match TRBD2. Trimming cost V 5 bases and J 4 bases; bases outside gene matches: 12. This CDR3 is built from 17 residues. Germline CDR1 and CDR2: SGHNT and YENEEA. The CDR3: CASSPRPGLAKYNEQFF. In nucleotides, the CDR3 is TGTGCCAGCAGCCCTAGGCCGGGACTAGCCAAATACAATGAGCAGTTCTTC.

This clone was observed once. The chain uses TRBV4-2 and TRBJ1-5; D not resolved. The CDR3 sequence is 17 residues long. V was shortened by 0 bases and J by 2 bases, with 14 bases between the two germline ends. CDR1 LGHNA and CDR2 YNFKEQ come from the germline V gene. The CDR3 spells CASSQEQRGLGNQPQHF. CDR3 nucleotides: TGTGCCAGCAGCCAAGAGCAGCGGGGTCTCGGCAATCAGCCCCAGCATTTT.